Following are 24 T cell receptor beta chains from one sample sequenced in a study of T cells in Graves' hyperthyroidism and ophthalmopathy (dated by TCRdb to between 2018 and 2021). The protocol used for the library was multiplex PCR. The data were produced on an Illumina HiSeq 2000. The TCR beta CDR3 regions were amplified from the RNA transcripts. A first-round RT-PCR of the TCR CDR3 used the HTBI primer set with the Qiagen OneStep RT-PCR kit. Using fastp trimming at Q25 and MiXCR clonotype assembly, TCRdb reanalyzed the public sequencing data and kept in-frame beta chains. Rows are combined by CDR3 protein, so each entry shows the most common genes and DNA. Here the sample has roughly 630,000 distinct CDR3 sequences; 15% to 19% occur a single time. 6.5% to 8% of the sample is taken by the ten largest. Sequenced material: blood. These receptor sequences come from a young woman with Graves' hyperthyroidism.

In its sample, this clonotype was seen many times. The chain couples TRBV6-1 to TRBJ2-1; the match to TRBD2 covers 10 bases. V lost 7 bases, J lost 3 bases, and 15 bases stayed unmatched. This CDR3 has 18 amino acids. The germline CDR1 and CDR2 sequences are MNHNS and SASEGT. DNA for the CDR3: TGTGCCAGCATTAAGTCCAGCGGGAGGGCCTTACTCTACAATGAGCAGTTCTTC. Translating gives CASIKSSGRALLYNEQFF.

The table lists this clonotype with a few counts. The rearrangement links TRBV7-9 to TRBJ2-5, with D possibly being TRBD1 (5 bases). From germline, CDR1 is SEHNR and CDR2 FQNEAQ (reference sequence). The CDR3 is made up of 15 amino acids. The V end was cut by 5 bases, the J end by 2 bases, with 15 bases between. For the CDR3, the DNA is TGTGCCAGCAGCCCAGGTTACAGGAAACAAGAGACCCAGTACTTC. The encoded protein is CASSPGYRKQETQYF.

At least ten counts were recorded for this clonotype. This sequence joins TRBV20-1 and TRBJ2-7; D gene ambiguous. The V gene lost 5 bases and the J gene lost 6 bases, with 11 bases spanning the gap. The CDR3 has 11 amino acids. CDR1 is DFQATT, CDR2 SNEGSKA, per germline (reference sequence). The CDR3 DNA sequence: TGCAGTGCTCGACCTAGTTTCGAGCAGTACTTC. This codes for CSARPSFEQYF.

This clonotype was counted ten times or more. CDR3 residues: CSARDGGSNQPQHF. The DNA for the CDR3 is TGCAGTGCTAGGGATGGGGGGAGCAATCAGCCCCAGCATTTT. The chain combines TRBV20-1 with TRBJ1-5; possibly TRBD1 for D (5 bases). The germline V gene has CDR1 DFQATT and CDR2 SNEGSKA (reference sequence). The CDR3 contains 14 residues. With 3 bases removed from V and 1 base from J, the gap between germline ends came to 10 bases.

This clonotype has ten or more counts. The chain joins TRBV6-1 to TRBJ1-6, with 7 bases that match TRBD1. Germline values: CDR1 MNHNS, CDR2 SASEGT. CDR3 length: 15 residues. V lost 5 bases to trimming and J lost 7 bases; unmatched junction nucleotides: 8. As DNA, the CDR3 is TGTGCCAGCAGTCTCGCCGGGACAGAAAATTCACCCCTCCACTTT. This translates into CASSLAGTENSPLHF.

This clonotype was observed many times. The genes are TRBV3-1 and TRBJ1-3; D gene ambiguous. CDR3 length: 15 amino acids. Trimming removed 0 bases from V and 4 bases from J, with 10 bases in between. The germline V gene encodes CDR1 LGHDT and CDR2 YNNKEL (reference sequence). This chain's CDR3 is CASSQDDGRGNTIYF. CDR3 nucleotide sequence: TGTGCCAGCAGCCAAGATGACGGACGGGGAAACACCATATATTTT.

This clonotype has more than one count but fewer than ten. The CDR3 region has the DNA TGCAGCGTTCCCCTTGTTGGGGACCGAAATCAGCCCCAGCATTTT. As protein: CSVPLVGDRNQPQHF. The gene calls are TRBV29-1 and TRBJ1-5; D possibly corresponds to TRBD1 (5 bases). Trimming pared 5 bases from V and 4 bases from J, leaving 18 bases between. Germline CDR1 reads SQVTM; CDR2 reads ANQGSEA. CDR3 length: 15 amino acids.

A few counts support this clonotype. CDR3 DNA sequence: TGTGCCAGCACCCTGACAGCCTCAGACTCTGGGGCCAACGTCCTGACTTTC. This encodes CASTLTASDSGANVLTF. The V and J genes are TRBV6-2 or TRBV6-3 and TRBJ2-6; D might be TRBD1 (5 bases). Germline V gene sequence: CDR1 MNHEY, CDR2 SVGEGT. The CDR3 totals 17 residues. Trimming took 7 bases from V and 0 from J, leaving 16 bases between them.

The genes are TRBV6-5 and TRBJ2-3; 7 bases match TRBD2. Germline V lookup: CDR1 MNHEY, CDR2 SVGAGI. With V trimmed by 0 bases and J by 2 bases, 11 bases remained unmatched. The CDR3 sequence is 18 residues long. The chain's CDR3 is CASSYSKGPAGPTDTQYF. CDR3 bases: TGTGCCAGCAGTTACTCGAAGGGTCCAGCGGGACCCACAGATACGCAGTATTTT.

This clonotype was seen at least ten times. V is TRBV27 and J is TRBJ2-7; D is perhaps TRBD2 (5 bases). CDR1 is MNHEY, CDR2 SMNVEV, per germline (reference sequence). The germline V and J ends were trimmed by 5 bases and 7 bases, with 21 bases remaining between them. The CDR3 extends over 15 amino acids. The CDR3 DNA reads as TGTGCCAGCAGTCCTCATAAAGGGAGTTCGGGTGAGCAGTACTTC. It specifies CASSPHKGSSGEQYF.

This clonotype was counted only a few times. The V gene is TRBV27, the J gene TRBJ2-7; D is unresolved. Trimming removed 10 bases at V and 2 bases at J, with 12 bases between. Germline CDR1 and CDR2: MNHEY and SMNVEV (reference sequence). The CDR3 covers 12 residues. The CDR3 region is CATLSGTYEQYF. The CDR3 DNA is TGTGCCACCCTGTCGGGTACCTACGAGCAGTACTTC.

This clonotype was observed at least ten times. V gene TRBV11-1 combines with J gene TRBJ2-7; D is ambiguous. This CDR3 is built from 14 residues. Germline values: CDR1 SGHAT, CDR2 FQDESV (reference sequence). Trimming took off 5 bases at V and 5 bases at J, with 16 bases between the two ends. This CDR3 reads CASSRRLSYHEQYF. The CDR3 bases are TGTGCCAGCAGCCGCAGGCTTAGCTACCACGAGCAGTACTTC.

The chain has TRBV7-9 and TRBJ2-3; D is possibly TRBD2 (6 bases). CDR1 SEHNR and CDR2 FQNEAQ come from the germline V gene (reference sequence). V lost 5 bases, J lost 8 bases, and 23 bases lay in between. CDR3 length equals 16 residues. CDR3 region: CASSPKAGIHVGTQYF. The CDR3, as DNA: TGTGCCAGCAGCCCAAAGGCGGGAATCCACGTCGGTACGCAGTATTTT.

The chain combines TRBV4-3 with TRBJ2-1, with no clear D. Per germline, CDR1 LGHNA and CDR2 YSLEER. The CDR3 totals 15 residues. Trimming cost V 0 bases and J 7 bases, with 13 bases left between them. Written as DNA, the CDR3 is TGCGCCAGCAGCCAAGATTGGGGTACGAGGAATGAGCAGTTCTTC. This sequence encodes CASSQDWGTRNEQFF.

This clonotype showed up many times. This chain connects TRBV30 to TRBJ1-5; TRBD1 matches at 7 bases. The CDR3 extends over 13 amino acids. V lost 2 bases to trimming and J lost 4 bases; unmatched junction nucleotides: 2. Germline CDR1 and CDR2: GTSNPN and SVGIG (reference sequence). The CDR3 sequence is CAWSTGENQPQHF. The DNA of the CDR3 is TGTGCCTGGAGTACAGGGGAGAATCAGCCCCAGCATTTT.

Note on this clonotype: A much larger clonotype is one base distant, so this may be a read error. The CDR3 DNA reads as TGTACCAGCAGCCCCCTTCTCGGGAGTGTGGATACGCAGTATTTT. This gives the protein CTSSPLLGSVDTQYF. This rearrangement joins TRBV11-2 to TRBJ2-3; D possibly corresponds to TRBD2 (6 bases). This CDR3 has 15 amino acids. CDR1 SGHAT and CDR2 FQNNGV come from the germline V gene.

The table lists this clonotype with many counts. This CDR3 is CASRKVAGAGELFF. The CDR3 DNA follows: TGTGCCAGCAGGAAGGTAGCGGGAGCCGGGGAGCTGTTTTTT. The chain is built from TRBV6-1 and TRBJ2-2; TRBD2 matches 9 bases. Trimming at V came to 6 bases and at J to 6 bases, leaving 5 bases not matched to a gene. Per germline, CDR1 MNHNS and CDR2 SASEGT. The CDR3 has 14 residues.

The rearrangement uses TRBV20-1 and TRBJ2-5, with D uncertain. This CDR3 has 13 amino acids. CDR1 and CDR2 (germline): DFQATT, SNEGSKA (reference sequence). V lost 3 bases and J 3 bases, leaving 11 bases between the germline ends. The CDR3 DNA reads as TGCAGTGCTAGCATATATCCCAAAGAGACCCAGTACTTC. Its protein product is CSASIYPKETQYF.

The sample holds a few counts of this clonotype. This rearrangement joins TRBV18 to TRBJ2-7; D might be TRBD1 (5 bases). Trimming took off 3 bases at V and 6 bases at J, with 12 bases between the two ends. Looked up from germline, CDR1 is KGHSH and CDR2 is LQKENI. This CDR3 comprises 13 residues. The CDR3 DNA follows: TGTGCCAGCTCACCGGGGCTTGGCTTCGAGCAGTACTTC. Translated, it gives CASSPGLGFEQYF.

V usage is TRBV30 and J usage is TRBJ2-2; D not certain. There are 13 residues in the CDR3. Trimming removed 2 bases from V and 4 bases from J, with 8 bases in between. Germline V CDR1 and CDR2: GTSNPN, SVGIG (reference sequence). The CDR3 DNA reads TGTGCCTGGAGTAGGATACGCACCGGGGAGCTGTTTTTT. This sequence encodes CAWSRIRTGELFF.

About this clonotype itself: At one end the junction does not follow the germline gene, possibly because of a read error. The CDR3 protein is CAGSLGLADNEQFF. The DNA for the CDR3 is TGTGCCGGCAGCTTGGGACTAGCGGACAATGAGCAGTTCTTC. The V and J genes are TRBV7-9 and TRBJ2-1; 11 nucleotides agree with TRBD2. Germline lookup yields CDR1 SEHNR and CDR2 FQNEAQ (reference sequence). The CDR3 spans 14 residues.

The chain carries TRBV19 and TRBJ2-7, with 8 positions matching TRBD2. The CDR3 sequence is 15 residues long. With 6 bases clipped from V and 2 bases from J, the junction kept 9 bases outside the gene matches. CDR1 is LNHDA, CDR2 SQIVND, per germline (reference sequence). CDR3 nucleotide sequence: TGTGCCAGTAGCCTTAGCGGGACAATTCCCTACGAGCAGTACTTC. Protein product: CASSLSGTIPYEQYF.

This clonotype was counted ten times or more. This chain links TRBV12-3 or TRBV12-4 with TRBJ2-7, with D maybe TRBD2 (6 bases). This CDR3 has 14 amino acids. V was trimmed by 5 bases and J by 3 bases, leaving 14 bases between them. The CDR3 DNA reads TGTGCCAGCAGTGAGACTGGAGGGATCTACGAGCAGTACTTC. Its protein product is CASSETGGIYEQYF.

Many counts were recorded for this clonotype. The CDR3 reads CASSIGEPRDTQYF. The CDR3 DNA reads TGTGCCAGTAGTATCGGGGAGCCAAGAGATACGCAGTATTTT. V gene TRBV19 combines with J gene TRBJ2-3; D possibly corresponds to TRBD2 (5 bases). With 3 bases removed from V and 5 bases from J, the gap between germline ends came to 12 bases. The length of the CDR3 is 14 residues. Germline CDR1 is LNHDA and CDR2 is SQIVND (reference sequence).